These 2 T cell receptor beta chains share one sample of origin, sequenced in a study of metastatic and nonmetastatic thyroid tumors (dated by TCRdb to about 2020). No treatment had been received by any patient before thyroid surgery. Receptor amplification or capture employed PCR. Reads for this sample came from an Illumina HiSeq 4000. The public reads were run again by TCRdb, first through fastp at Q25 and then through MiXCR, and only productive beta chains were kept. For this sample the table gives tens of thousands of clones, of which less than 20% were detected only once. Together, the top ten hold almost 3.5% of the sample. What was sequenced was blood. These receptors originate from a female donor with papillary thyroid cancer or a benign thyroid nodule (not recorded which). Some clones in this sample may be carry-over from other donors' samples.

This clone was counted ten times or more. CDR3 residues: CASSPRVGSYQETQYF. In DNA form, the CDR3 reads TGTGCCAGCAGCCCGCGGGTTGGCTCGTACCAAGAGACCCAGTACTTC. The chain carries TRBV5-6 and TRBJ2-5; TRBD2 is a possible D gene (5 bases). The CDR3 consists of 16 residues. Germline CDR1 and CDR2: SGHDT and YYEEEE. Trimming removed 4 bases at V and 0 bases at J, with 16 bases between.

This clone was seen ten or more times. This chain joins TRBV20-1 and TRBJ2-3, with 8 positions matching TRBD2. Germline trimming cut 0 bases from V and 2 bases from J; bases unmatched to any gene: 10. The CDR3 sequence is 17 residues long. The V gene's germline CDR1 is DFQATT and CDR2 SNEGSKA (reference sequence). CDR3 sequence (DNA): TGCAGTGCTAGAGACTCTGGACTAGCTCAGCCCACAGATACGCAGTATTTT. Amino acid sequence: CSARDSGLAQPTDTQYF.